This TCR beta chain derives from a study of tumor and adjacent non-tumor tissue in lung cancer. The template was RNA from unsorted bulk tissue. TCRbeta libraries were built with three rounds of nested PCR, modified from ARM-PCR. MiXCR was run by TCRdb on the multiplex PCR reads, yielding one entry per CDR3 protein. The top ten hold around 12% of the sample, which has some 77,000 distinct CDR3 sequences, around two thirds seen once. Overall study findings and caveats: Significantly higher TCR diversity was found in tumor than normal lung.

The CDR3 consists of 12 residues. The germline CDR1 and CDR2 sequences are DFQATT and SNEGSKA (reference sequence). On this clonotype itself: The antigen remains undetermined. A much larger clone lies one base from this, so it may be a read error.

The chain uses TRBV20-1 and TRBJ2-3; D gene unclear. The origin of this receptor is a woman between 65 and 79 years old with non-small cell lung cancer. Sequenced input: lung tumor tissue. The CDR3 spells CSASSDTDPQYF. CDR3 DNA: TGCAGTGCTAGCTCTGACACAGATCCGCAGTATTTT.